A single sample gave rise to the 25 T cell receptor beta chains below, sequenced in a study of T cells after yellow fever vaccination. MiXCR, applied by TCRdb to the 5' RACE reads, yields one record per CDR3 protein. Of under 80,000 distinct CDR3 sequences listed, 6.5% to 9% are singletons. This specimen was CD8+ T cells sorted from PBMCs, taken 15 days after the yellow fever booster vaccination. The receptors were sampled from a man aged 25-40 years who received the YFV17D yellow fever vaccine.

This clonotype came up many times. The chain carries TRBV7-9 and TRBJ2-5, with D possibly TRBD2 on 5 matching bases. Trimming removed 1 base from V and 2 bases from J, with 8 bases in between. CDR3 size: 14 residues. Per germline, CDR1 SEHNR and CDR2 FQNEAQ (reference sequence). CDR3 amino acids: CASSLDGKQETQYF. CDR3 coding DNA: TGTGCCAGCAGCTTAGACGGGAAACAAGAGACCCAGTACTTC.

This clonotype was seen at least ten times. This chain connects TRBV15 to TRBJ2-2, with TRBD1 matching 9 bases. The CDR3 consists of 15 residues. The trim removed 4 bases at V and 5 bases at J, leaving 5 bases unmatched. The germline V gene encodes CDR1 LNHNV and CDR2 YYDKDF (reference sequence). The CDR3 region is CATSMGQGSTGELFF. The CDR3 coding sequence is TGTGCCACCAGCATGGGACAGGGAAGTACCGGGGAGCTGTTTTTT.

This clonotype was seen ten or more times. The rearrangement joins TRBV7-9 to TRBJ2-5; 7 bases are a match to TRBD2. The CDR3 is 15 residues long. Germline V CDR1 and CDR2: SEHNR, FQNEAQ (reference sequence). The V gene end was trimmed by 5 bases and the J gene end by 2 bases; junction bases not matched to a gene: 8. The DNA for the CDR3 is TGTGCCAGCAGCCCGTGGGGGGGAAAACAAGAGACCCAGTACTTC. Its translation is CASSPWGGKQETQYF.

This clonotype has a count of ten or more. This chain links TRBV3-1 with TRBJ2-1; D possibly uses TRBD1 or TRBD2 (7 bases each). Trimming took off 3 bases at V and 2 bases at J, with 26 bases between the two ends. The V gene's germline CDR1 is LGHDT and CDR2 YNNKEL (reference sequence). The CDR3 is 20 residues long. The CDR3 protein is CASSHPSGTAGTGPYNEQFF. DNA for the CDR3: TGTGCCAGCAGCCATCCCAGCGGGACAGCCGGGACTGGACCCTACAATGAGCAGTTCTTC.

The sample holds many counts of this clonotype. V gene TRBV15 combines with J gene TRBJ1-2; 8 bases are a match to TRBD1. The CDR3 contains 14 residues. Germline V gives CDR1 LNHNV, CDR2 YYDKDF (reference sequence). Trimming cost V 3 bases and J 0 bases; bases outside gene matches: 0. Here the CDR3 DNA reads TGTGCCACCAGCAGGACAGGGGCTAACTATGGCTACACCTTC. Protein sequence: CATSRTGANYGYTF.

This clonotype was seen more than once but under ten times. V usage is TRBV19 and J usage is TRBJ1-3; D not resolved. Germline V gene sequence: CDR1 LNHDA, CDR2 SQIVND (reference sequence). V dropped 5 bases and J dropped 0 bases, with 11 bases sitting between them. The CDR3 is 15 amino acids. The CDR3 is CASSQLGYSGNTIYF. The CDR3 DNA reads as TGTGCCAGTAGTCAACTCGGGTACTCTGGAAACACCATATATTTT.

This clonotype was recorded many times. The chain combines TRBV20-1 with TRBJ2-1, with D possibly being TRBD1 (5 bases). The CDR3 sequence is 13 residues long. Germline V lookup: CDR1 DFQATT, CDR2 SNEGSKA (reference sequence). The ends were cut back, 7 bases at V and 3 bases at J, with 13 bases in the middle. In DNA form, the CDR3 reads TGCAGTGGAAGACAGAGCAACTACAATGAGCAGTTCTTC. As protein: CSGRQSNYNEQFF.

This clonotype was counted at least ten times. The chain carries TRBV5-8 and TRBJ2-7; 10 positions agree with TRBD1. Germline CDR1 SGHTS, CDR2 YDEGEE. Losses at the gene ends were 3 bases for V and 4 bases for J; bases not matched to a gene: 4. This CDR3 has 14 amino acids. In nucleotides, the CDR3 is TGTGCCAGCAGCTCCGGGACAGGGGTGTACGAGCAGTACTTC. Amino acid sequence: CASSSGTGVYEQYF.

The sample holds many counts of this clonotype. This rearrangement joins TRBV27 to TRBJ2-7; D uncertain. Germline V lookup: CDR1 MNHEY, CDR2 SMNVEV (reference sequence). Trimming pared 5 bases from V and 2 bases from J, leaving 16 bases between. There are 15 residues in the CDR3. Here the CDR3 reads CASSPVRTPPYEQYF. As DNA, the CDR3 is TGTGCCAGCAGTCCCGTCCGAACCCCTCCCTACGAGCAGTACTTC.

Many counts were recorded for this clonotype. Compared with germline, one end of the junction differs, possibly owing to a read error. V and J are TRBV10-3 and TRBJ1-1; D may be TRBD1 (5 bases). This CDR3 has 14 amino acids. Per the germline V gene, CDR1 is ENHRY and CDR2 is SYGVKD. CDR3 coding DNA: TGTGCCATCTGCCAGGAAGGGGTGAAAACTGAAGCTTTCTTT. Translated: CAICQEGVKTEAFF.

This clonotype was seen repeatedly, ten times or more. DNA for the CDR3: TGTGCCAGCAGTGAAGCGCTTGGCACCGGGGAGCTGTTTTTT. It codes for CASSEALGTGELFF. The chain links TRBV2 to TRBJ2-2; no definite D call. CDR3 size: 14 residues. V was cut by 0 bases and J by 4 bases, with 6 bases left in between. CDR1 is SNHLY, CDR2 FYNNEI, per germline.

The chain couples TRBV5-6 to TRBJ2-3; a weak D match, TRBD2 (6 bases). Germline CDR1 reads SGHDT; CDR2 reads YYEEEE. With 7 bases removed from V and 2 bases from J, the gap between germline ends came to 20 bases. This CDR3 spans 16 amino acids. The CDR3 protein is CASAKAVAGFTDTQYF. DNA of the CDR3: TGTGCCAGCGCCAAAGCCGTCGCGGGATTCACAGATACGCAGTATTTT.

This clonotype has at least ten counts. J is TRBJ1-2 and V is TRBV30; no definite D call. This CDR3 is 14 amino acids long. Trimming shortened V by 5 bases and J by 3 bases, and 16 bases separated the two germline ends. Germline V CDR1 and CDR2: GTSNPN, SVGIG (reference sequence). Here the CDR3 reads CAWDRHEDDYGYTF. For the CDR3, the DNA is TGTGCCTGGGATCGACACGAAGATGACTATGGCTACACCTTC.

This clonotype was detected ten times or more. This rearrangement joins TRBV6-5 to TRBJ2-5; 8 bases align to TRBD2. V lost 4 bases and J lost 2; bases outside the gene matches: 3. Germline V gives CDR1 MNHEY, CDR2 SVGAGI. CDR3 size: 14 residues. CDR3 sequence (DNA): TGTGCCAGCAGTTCGGGGGGGTTGCAAGAGACCCAGTACTTC. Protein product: CASSSGGLQETQYF.

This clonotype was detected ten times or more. CDR3 region: CASSALGQGGNNEQFF. As DNA, the CDR3 is TGTGCCAGCAGCGCCCTGGGGCAGGGGGGAAACAATGAGCAGTTCTTC. The chain is built from TRBV9 and TRBJ2-1; weak D call: TRBD1 (7 bases). Trimming pared 3 bases from V and 5 bases from J, leaving 18 bases between. Germline assignment: CDR1 SGDLS and CDR2 YYNGEE. There are 16 residues in the CDR3.

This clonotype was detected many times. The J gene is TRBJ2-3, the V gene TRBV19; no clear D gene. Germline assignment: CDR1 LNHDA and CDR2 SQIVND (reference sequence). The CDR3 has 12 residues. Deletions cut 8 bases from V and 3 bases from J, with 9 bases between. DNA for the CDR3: TGTGCCAGTCTAGGAGTTACAGATACGCAGTATTTT. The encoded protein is CASLGVTDTQYF.

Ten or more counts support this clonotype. CDR3: CASSLARTGDGELFF. The DNA for the CDR3 is TGTGCCAGCAGTTTAGCGCGTACAGGGGACGGGGAGCTGTTTTTT. J is TRBJ2-2 and V is TRBV12-3 or TRBV12-4; 7 bases line up with TRBD1. The CDR3 runs 15 residues. V lost 0 bases to trimming and J lost 7 bases; unmatched junction nucleotides: 5.

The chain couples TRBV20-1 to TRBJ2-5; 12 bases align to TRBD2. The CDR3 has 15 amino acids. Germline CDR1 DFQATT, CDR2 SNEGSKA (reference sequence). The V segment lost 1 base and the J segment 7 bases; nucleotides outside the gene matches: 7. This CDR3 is CSARGTSGTTGTQYF. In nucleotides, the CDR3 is TGCAGTGCTAGAGGGACTAGCGGGACAACGGGGACCCAGTACTTC.

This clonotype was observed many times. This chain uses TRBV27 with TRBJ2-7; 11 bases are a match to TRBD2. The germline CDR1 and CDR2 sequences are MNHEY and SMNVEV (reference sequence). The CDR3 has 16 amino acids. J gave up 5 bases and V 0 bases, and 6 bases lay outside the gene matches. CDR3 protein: CASSLSLAGGPNEQYF. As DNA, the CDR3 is TGTGCCAGCAGTTTATCCTTAGCGGGAGGGCCCAACGAGCAGTACTTC.

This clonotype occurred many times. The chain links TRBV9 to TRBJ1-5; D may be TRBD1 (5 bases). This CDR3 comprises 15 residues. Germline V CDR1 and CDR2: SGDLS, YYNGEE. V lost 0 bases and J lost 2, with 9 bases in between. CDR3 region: CASSVGGDGNQPQHF. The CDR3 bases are TGTGCCAGCAGCGTAGGGGGCGACGGCAATCAGCCCCAGCATTTT.

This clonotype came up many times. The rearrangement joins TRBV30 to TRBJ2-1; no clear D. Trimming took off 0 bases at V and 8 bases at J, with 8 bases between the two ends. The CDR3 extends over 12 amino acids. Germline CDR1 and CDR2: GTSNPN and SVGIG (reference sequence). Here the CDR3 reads CAWSVIRDEQFF. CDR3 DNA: TGTGCCTGGAGTGTAATACGAGATGAGCAGTTCTTC.

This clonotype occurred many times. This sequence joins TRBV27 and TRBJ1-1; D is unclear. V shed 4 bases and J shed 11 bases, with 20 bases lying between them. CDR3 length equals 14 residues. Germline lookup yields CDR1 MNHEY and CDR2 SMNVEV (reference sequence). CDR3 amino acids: CASSSGVEPQFAFF. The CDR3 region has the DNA TGTGCCAGCAGTTCCGGCGTGGAGCCACAGTTCGCTTTCTTT.

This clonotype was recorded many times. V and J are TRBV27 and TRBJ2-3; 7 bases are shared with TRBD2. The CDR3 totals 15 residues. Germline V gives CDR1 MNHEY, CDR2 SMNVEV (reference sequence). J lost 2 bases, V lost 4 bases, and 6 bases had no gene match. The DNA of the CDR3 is TGTGCCAGCAGTTCCCCCGGGACTAACACAGATACGCAGTATTTT. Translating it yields CASSSPGTNTDTQYF.

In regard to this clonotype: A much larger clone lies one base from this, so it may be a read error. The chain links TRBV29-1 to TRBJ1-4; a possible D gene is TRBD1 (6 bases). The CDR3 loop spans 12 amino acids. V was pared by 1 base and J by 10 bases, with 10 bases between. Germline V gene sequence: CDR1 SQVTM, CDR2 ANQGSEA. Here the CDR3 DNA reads TGCAGCGTTGAAGTTGAGGGGGGAAAACTGTTTTTT. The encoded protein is CSVEVEGGKLFF.

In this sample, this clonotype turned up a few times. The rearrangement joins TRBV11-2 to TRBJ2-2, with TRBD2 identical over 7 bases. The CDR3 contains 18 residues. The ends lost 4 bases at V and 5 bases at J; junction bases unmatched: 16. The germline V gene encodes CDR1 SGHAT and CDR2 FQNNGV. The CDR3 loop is CASSSSSREGLGTGELFF. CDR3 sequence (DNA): TGTGCCAGCAGCTCCTCCTCGAGGGAGGGCCTAGGGACCGGGGAGCTGTTTTTT.